The clone carrying this T cell receptor beta chain has a handful of counts. Its specificity is not known. These data belong to a study of response to subunit inactivated influenza vaccine. The study's findings and limits: New T cells are recruited in small numbers by each seasonal influenza vaccination, according to the authors' suggestion.

TCRdb reprocessed the RT-PCR reads with MiXCR, giving one entry per CDR3 protein. The sample yields about 540,000 distinct CDR3 sequences, under 25% seen once. This same sample was also taken into another study, of T cells expressing NK-cell markers. This second study notes: Libraries used 5'RACE template switching adding universal primer site and UMIs. Repertoires of TCR beta were obtained from T cells sorted as CD3+CD56+NKG2C+, CD3+CD56+NKG2C- and CD3+CD56-NKG2C+. The eight sequenced donors comprised seven who were HCMV-seropositive and one who was seronegative. The sorts in several experiments were restricted to alpha-beta TCR T cells by an anti-gamma-delta TCR antibody.

The sequence was obtained from a man over 45 who received an inactivated influenza vaccine. This specimen was CD4+ T cells sorted from PBMCs, taken 12 days after vaccination.

The DNA of the CDR3 is TGCGCCAGCAGCTTGACTGGGACAGGGAAAGATACGCAGTATTTT. Its protein product is CASSLTGTGKDTQYF. V gene TRBV5-1 combines with J gene TRBJ2-3; TRBD1 aligns across 9 bases. After removal of 1 base from V and 5 bases from J, the junction contained 5 bases not matched to a gene. Germline CDR1 is SGHRS and CDR2 is YFSETQ. CDR3 length: 15 residues.